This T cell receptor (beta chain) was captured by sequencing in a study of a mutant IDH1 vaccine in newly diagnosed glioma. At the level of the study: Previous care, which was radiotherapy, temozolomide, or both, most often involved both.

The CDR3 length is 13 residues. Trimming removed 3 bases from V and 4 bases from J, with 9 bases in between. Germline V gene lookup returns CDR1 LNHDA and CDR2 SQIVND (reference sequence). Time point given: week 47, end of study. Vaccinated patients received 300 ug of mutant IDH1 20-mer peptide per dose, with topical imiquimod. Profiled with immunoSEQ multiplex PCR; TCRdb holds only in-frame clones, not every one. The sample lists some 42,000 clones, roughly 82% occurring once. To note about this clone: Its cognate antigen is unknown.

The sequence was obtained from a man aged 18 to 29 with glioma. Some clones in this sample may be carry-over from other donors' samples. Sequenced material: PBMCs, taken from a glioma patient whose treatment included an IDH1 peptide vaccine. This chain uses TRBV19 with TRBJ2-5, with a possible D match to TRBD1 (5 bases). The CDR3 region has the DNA TGTGCCAGTAGTATTACGACAGTAGAGACCCAGTACTTC. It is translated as CASSITTVETQYF.